These T cell receptor beta chains were read from a single sample in a study of PD-L1 blockade in urothelial cancer. Here immunoSEQ multiplex PCR was the method, and the copy in TCRdb shows in-frame clones only, minus some. The sample carries 60,000 to 80,000 clones, roughly 86% recorded once. Specimen: PBMCs, collected around atezolizumab (anti-PD-L1) treatment. The origin of the receptors is a man aged 55 to 69 with urothelial cancer. Both conserved end residues are part of each CDR3. A D gene is named only where the DNA matches it firmly. Clone size is given for some rows only: seen once, a few or many times, or a class if the clone is expanded.

clone size	V gene	J gene	D gene	CDR3 protein	CDR3 DNA
NA	TRBV4-2	TRBJ2-7	NA	CASSQQGSYEQYF	TGTGCCAGCAGCCAACAGGGATCCTACGAGCAGTACTTC
NA	TRBV27	TRBJ2-2	TRBD2	CASSYSGRTGGELFF	TGTGCCAGCAGTTACAGCGGGAGGACGGGCGGGGAGCTGTTTTTT
NA	TRBV5-1	TRBJ1-4	TRBD1	CASSRRDRGRIRLNEKLFF	TGCGCCAGCAGCCGCCGGGACAGGGGGCGGATACGACTAAATGAAAAACTGTTTTTT
NA	TRBV5-4	TRBJ2-7	NA	CASSNRDAYEQYF	TGTGCCAGCAGCAATCGAGATGCCTACGAGCAGTACTTC
NA	TRBV28	TRBJ1-5	NA	CASSLRGSQPQHF	TGTGCCAGCAGTTTAAGGGGGTCTCAGCCCCAGCATTTT
NA	TRBV28	TRBJ2-5	NA	CASSLWGQGSRETQYF	TGTGCCAGCAGTTTATGGGGGCAGGGGAGTCGGGAGACCCAGTACTTC
NA	TRBV19	TRBJ2-2	TRBD1	CASSMGSTGVNTGELFF	TGTGCCAGTAGTATGGGGTCGACAGGGGTAAACACCGGGGAGCTGTTTTTT
NA	TRBV27	TRBJ2-5	NA	CASSLGPEKTQYF	TGTGCCAGCAGTTTGGGTCCGGAGAAGACCCAGTACTTC
NA	TRBV2	TRBJ1-1	TRBD1	CASSSRQGYTEAFF	TGTGCCAGCAGTAGTAGACAGGGGTACACTGAAGCTTTCTTT
NA	TRBV6-6	TRBJ2-5	TRBD1	CASSSPGQGSQTQYF	TGTGCCAGCAGTTCTCCGGGACAGGGTTCGCAGACCCAGTACTTC
NA	TRBV10-2	TRBJ2-7	NA	CASSNWVVAQYF	TGCGCCAGCAGTAACTGGGTGGTAGCGCAGTACTTC
NA	TRBV27	TRBJ2-7	TRBD1	CASSPRDRGRVFGYEQYF	TGTGCCAGCTCTCCCCGGGACAGGGGGCGCGTGTTCGGATACGAGCAGTACTTC
NA	TRBV7-3	TRBJ2-1	TRBD2	CASSSTGGRNNEQFF	TGTGCCAGCAGTTCTACGGGGGGGAGAAACAATGAGCAGTTCTTC
NA	TRBV19	TRBJ1-1	TRBD1	CASSISRTGWFAFF	TGTGCCAGTAGTATCTCCCGGACAGGATGGTTCGCTTTCTTT
NA	TRBV28	TRBJ1-3	NA	CASSLFRGLTGNTIYF	TGTGCCAGCAGTTTATTTAGGGGACTCACAGGAAACACCATATATTTT
NA	TRBV19	TRBJ1-5	TRBD1	CASNTGQGLDQPQHF	TGTGCCAGCAACACTGGACAGGGGTTAGATCAGCCCCAGCATTTT
NA	TRBV2	TRBJ1-2	NA	CASRQGFLGNYGYTF	TGTGCCAGCAGACAAGGCTTTCTGGGCAACTATGGCTACACCTTC
NA	TRBV2	TRBJ2-7	TRBD1	CASSGDRGHEQYF	TGTGCCAGCAGTGGGGACAGGGGACACGAGCAGTACTTC
once	TRBV19	TRBJ1-5	TRBD1	CASSRTGGGNQPQHF	TGTGCCAGTAGTAGAACAGGGGGTGGTAATCAGCCCCAGCATTTT
NA	TRBV7-6	TRBJ2-5	TRBD1	CASSLAHRGVRETQYF	TGTGCCAGCAGCTTAGCACACAGGGGTGTAAGAGAGACCCAGTACTTC
NA	TRBV7-2	TRBJ1-3	NA	CASSLVSSGNTIYF	TGTGCCAGCAGCTTAGTCTCCTCTGGAAACACCATATATTTT
few	TRBV2	TRBJ1-5	TRBD1	CASRGHRGPSNQPQHF	TGTGCCAGCAGGGGACACAGGGGCCCTAGCAATCAGCCCCAGCATTTT
NA	TRBV6-5	TRBJ1-1	TRBD1	CASSYSATGYTEAFF	TGTGCCAGCAGTTACTCGGCGACAGGGTACACTGAAGCTTTCTTT
NA	TRBV19	TRBJ1-1	NA	CASGQTNTEAFF	TGTGCCAGCGGACAGACGAACACTGAAGCTTTCTTT
NA	TRBV19	TRBJ2-1	TRBD2	CASSSPWQRENEQFF	TGTGCCAGTAGTTCCCCCTGGCAGCGGGAGAATGAGCAGTTCTTC
NA	TRBV19	TRBJ1-3	NA	CASSLQGSGNTIYF	TGTGCCAGTAGCTTGCAGGGATCTGGAAACACCATATATTTT
once	TRBV2	TRBJ1-5	NA	CASSPLISNQPQHF	TGTGCCAGCAGCCCCCTTATTAGCAATCAGCCCCAGCATTTT
NA	TRBV30	TRBJ1-2	NA	CAWSQGNYGYTF	TGTGCCTGGAGCCAGGGGAACTATGGCTACACCTTC
few	TRBV5-1	TRBJ2-7	NA	CASSLGAGLIGYEQYF	TGCGCCAGCAGCTTGGGAGCAGGGTTAATAGGGTACGAGCAGTACTTC
NA	TRBV6-6	TRBJ1-2	NA	CATQFQGGYGYTF	TGTGCCACACAGTTCCAGGGTGGTTATGGCTACACCTTC
NA	TRBV30	TRBJ1-4	NA	CAWNRGGNEKLFF	TGTGCCTGGAATCGGGGGGGTAATGAAAAACTGTTTTTT
NA	TRBV19	TRBJ2-7	NA	CASSGETYEQYF	TGTGCCAGTAGCGGGGAAACCTACGAGCAGTACTTC
NA	TRBV21-1	TRBJ2-7	NA	CASSKVSGSGESYEQYF	TGTGCCAGCAGCAAAGTCAGTGGAAGCGGGGAGTCCTACGAGCAGTACTTC
NA	TRBV5-4	TRBJ2-2	TRBD1	CASSLARDRGAGELFF	TGTGCCAGCAGCTTGGCCAGGGACAGGGGGGCCGGGGAGCTGTTTTTT
NA	TRBV11-2	TRBJ2-3	NA	CASSLVQGNTDTQYF	TGTGCCAGCAGCTTAGTCCAGGGTAATACAGATACGCAGTATTTT
NA	TRBV11-3	TRBJ2-1	TRBD1	CASSFSGGVFGNEQFF	TGTGCCAGCAGCTTCTCAGGGGGCGTTTTTGGCAATGAGCAGTTCTTC
once	TRBV4-1	TRBJ1-5	NA	CASSQGTALNQPQHF	TGCGCCAGCAGCCAAGGGACAGCGCTAAATCAGCCCCAGCATTTT
NA	TRBV9	TRBJ2-3	TRBD2	CASSDRGLAGSTDTQYF	TGTGCCAGCAGCGACAGGGGACTAGCGGGGAGCACAGATACGCAGTATTTT
NA	TRBV4-1	TRBJ1-2	NA	CASSHGGNYGYTF	TGCGCCAGCAGCCACGGGGGTAACTATGGCTACACCTTC
NA	TRBV6-6	TRBJ2-1	TRBD1	CASNGQEDNEQFF	TGTGCCAGCAATGGACAGGAAGACAATGAGCAGTTCTTC
once	TRBV28	TRBJ2-5	TRBD1	CASSLRTGARQETQYF	TGTGCCAGCAGTTTACGCACAGGGGCGCGCCAAGAGACCCAGTACTTC
NA	TRBV11-3	TRBJ2-1	TRBD2	CASSLDGTSGRADNEQFF	TGTGCCAGCAGCTTAGATGGCACTAGCGGGAGGGCCGACAATGAGCAGTTCTTC
NA	TRBV5-1	TRBJ2-1	TRBD2	CASSAGLAGGNEQFF	TGCGCCAGCAGCGCAGGACTAGCGGGGGGTAATGAGCAGTTCTTC
NA	TRBV11-2	TRBJ1-2	NA	CASSDLGGRRVGYTF	TGTGCCAGCAGCGACCTTGGCGGCCGGAGGGTTGGCTACACCTTC
NA	TRBV19	TRBJ2-3	TRBD1	CASSSQGDTDTQYF	TGTGCCAGTAGTAGCCAGGGGGACACAGATACGCAGTATTTT
NA	TRBV19	TRBJ2-5	NA	CASSNDAGETQYF	TGTGCCAGTAGTAACGACGCGGGAGAGACCCAGTACTTC
few	TRBV6-6	TRBJ2-7	TRBD1	CASSYPGTGGEQYF	TGTGCCAGCAGTTATCCCGGGACAGGGGGCGAGCAGTACTTC
NA	TRBV10-3	TRBJ1-1	TRBD1	CAISEWDRHTEAFF	TGTGCCATCAGTGAGTGGGACAGACACACTGAAGCTTTCTTT
NA	TRBV27	TRBJ1-1	NA	CASSLKSGGVTEAFF	TGTGCCAGCAGTTTAAAGTCAGGCGGGGTCACTGAAGCTTTCTTT
NA	TRBV5-1	TRBJ2-5	NA	CASSLGPTSSPQETQYF	TGCGCCAGCAGCTTGGGCCCGACATCTTCGCCCCAAGAGACCCAGTACTTC
once	TRBV5-1	TRBJ2-1	NA	CASSWRSSYNEQFF	TGCGCCAGCAGCTGGCGGAGCTCCTACAATGAGCAGTTCTTC
NA	TRBV5-1	TRBJ2-2	TRBD2	CASSLNSGGPDTGELFF	TGCGCCAGCAGCTTGAATAGCGGGGGCCCGGACACCGGGGAGCTGTTTTTT
once	TRBV29-1	TRBJ2-3	TRBD2	CSVEGPRGSTDTQYF	TGCAGCGTCGAGGGGCCGCGGGGGTCCACAGATACGCAGTATTTT
NA	TRBV29-1	TRBJ2-7	TRBD2	CSVGGTSRHYEQYF	TGCAGCGTTGGGGGGACTAGCCGACACTACGAGCAGTACTTC
NA	TRBV30	TRBJ2-3	TRBD1	CARTGGAEDTQYF	TGTGCTCGGACAGGGGGCGCGGAAGATACGCAGTATTTT
NA	TRBV6-5	TRBJ2-3	NA	CATHSEADTQYF	TGTGCCACCCACTCTGAGGCAGATACGCAGTATTTT
NA	TRBV4-3	TRBJ2-2	TRBD1	CASSPGQGINTGELFF	TGCGCCAGCAGCCCAGGACAGGGAATTAACACCGGGGAGCTGTTTTTT